This T cell receptor beta chain comes out of a study of cytomegalovirus exposure and HLA in healthy donors. The CDR3 is made up of 15 amino acids. Trimming cost V 3 bases and J 3 bases; bases outside gene matches: 6. The germline V gene encodes CDR1 MDHEN and CDR2 SYDVKM. In the PCR, 60 Vbeta and 13 Jbeta primers were used. The assay was immunoSEQ multiplex PCR, and TCRdb's table has in-frame clones only and misses some. Altogether 140,000 or so clones are present, 68% being singletons, with the ten largest covering around 4.2%. This sequence was found in a man aged 55 to 70 in good health and CMV-seronegative. The sequencing sample was made of PBMCs. This chain links TRBV28 with TRBJ2-5; 8 positions agree with TRBD2. The CDR3 nucleotides read TGTGCCAGCAGTTTTCTGGCGGGAGGAGAAGAGACCCAGTACTTC. It codes for CASSFLAGGEETQYF.